This entry lists 31 T cell receptor beta chains sequenced from one sample in a study of cytomegalovirus exposure and HLA in healthy donors (dated by TCRdb to about 2017). Library prep was done by the immunoSEQ multiplex PCR assay. A mixture of 60 forward primers for TCR Vbeta segments and 13 reverse primers for TCR Jbeta segments was used in the multiplex PCR. The table was pulled from immuneACCESS by TCRdb, which kept in-frame rearrangements only. Such tables lose some clones; where checked, under half of the loss comes from unresolved V genes, and the rest has no known cause. The sample has approximately 130,000 clones on record, over 65% of them singletons. Approximately 1.2% of the sample rests with the top ten. The sequencing input was PBMCs. The source of these receptors is a man aged 50-60 years in good health and CMV-seronegative.

The chain joins TRBV27 to TRBJ1-1; D gene uncertain. The CDR3 consists of 16 residues. Germline CDR1 reads MNHEY; CDR2 reads SMNVEV (reference sequence). V lost 6 bases and J lost 1, with 18 bases in between. For the CDR3, the DNA is TGTGCCAGCAGCCCGGCGGCATTGCGAAGGAACACTGAAGCTTTCTTT. Translated: CASSPAALRRNTEAFF.

The chain couples TRBV29-1 to TRBJ2-5, with D unclear. The J call may be mistaken, given a closer DNA end match to TRBJ2-7. The germline gives CDR1 SQVTM, CDR2 ANQGSEA. The CDR3 contains 13 residues. The CDR3 is CSVRPSSSYEQYF. The DNA for the CDR3 is TGCAGCGTTCGACCGTCTAGCTCCTACGAGCAGTACTTC.

This clone was observed a handful of times. The V call is TRBV2, the J call TRBJ1-5; maybe TRBD1 (6 bases). The CDR3 totals 16 residues. Germline loops: CDR1 SNHLY, CDR2 FYNNEI. Trimming removed 6 bases at V and 2 bases at J, with 17 bases between. The CDR3, as DNA: TGTGCCAGCAGCCTAACGGGGGGGCATCGCAATCAGCCCCAGCATTTT. Protein product: CASSLTGGHRNQPQHF.

V usage is TRBV2 and J usage is TRBJ1-4; D is unclear. Germline CDR1 is SNHLY and CDR2 is FYNNEI. Deletions cut 0 bases from V and 7 bases from J, with 12 bases between. The CDR3 is 15 residues long. CDR3 loop: CASSEATGMGEKLFF. CDR3 nucleotides: TGTGCCAGCAGTGAAGCGACGGGAATGGGTGAAAAACTGTTTTTT.

The chain employs TRBV6-6 and TRBJ2-3; 7 bases agree with TRBD2. With V trimmed by 8 bases and J by 6 bases, 8 bases remained unmatched. The CDR3 totals 13 residues. The germline V gene has CDR1 MNHNY and CDR2 SVGAGI (reference sequence). The CDR3 region is CASRRENIDTQYF. Here the CDR3 DNA reads TGTGCCAGCCGGCGGGAGAATATTGATACGCAGTATTTT.

The V and J genes are TRBV19 and TRBJ1-2; TRBD1 might be the D (6 bases). The CDR3 length is 14 residues. V was clipped by 8 bases and J by 7 bases, with 20 bases between them. CDR1 LNHDA and CDR2 SQIVND come from the germline V gene (reference sequence). The CDR3 sequence is CASDDGGPYRGYTF. As DNA, the CDR3 is TGTGCCAGTGATGACGGGGGGCCATATCGTGGCTACACCTTC.

V gene TRBV28 combines with J gene TRBJ2-3; tentatively, D is TRBD1 (6 bases). Germline V gene lookup returns CDR1 MDHEN and CDR2 SYDVKM. Trimming removed 7 bases from V and 2 bases from J, with 13 bases in between. The CDR3 has 14 residues. Here the CDR3 reads CASMRGGYTDTQYF. DNA of the CDR3: TGTGCCAGCATGAGAGGGGGATACACAGATACGCAGTATTTT.

With respect to this clone: An end of the junction differs from the germline gene, which may be a read error. This CDR3 is also generated by other DNA sequences in the sample. The rearrangement joins TRBV18 to TRBJ1-1; D not certain. The CDR3 extends over 12 amino acids. Germline-derived CDR1 and CDR2 are KGHSH and LQKENI. The CDR3 protein is CASSAVNTEAFF. Written as DNA, the CDR3 is TGCGCCAGCTCAGCGGTAAACACTGAAGCTTTCTTT.

This clone was seen a handful of times. This rearrangement joins TRBV10-3 to TRBJ2-1; 10 bases map to TRBD2. CDR3 length: 16 amino acids. CDR1 and CDR2 (germline): ENHRY, SYGVKD. The J segment lost 10 bases and the V segment lost 3 bases, leaving 12 bases of the junction unmatched. CDR3 sequence: CAISDLSGRAGGEQFF. CDR3 DNA sequence: TGTGCCATCAGTGATCTGAGCGGGAGGGCCGGTGGAGAGCAGTTCTTC.

This clone has only a few counts. The chain couples TRBV11-1 to TRBJ2-3; TRBD1 matches at 7 bases. V shed 5 bases, J shed 0 bases, and the junction held 5 bases outside the gene matches. The germline V gene encodes CDR1 SGHAT and CDR2 FQDESV (reference sequence). This CDR3 is built from 15 residues. The DNA for the CDR3 is TGTGCCAGCAGCCTCGGACAGGCTAGCACAGATACGCAGTATTTT. This encodes CASSLGQASTDTQYF.

The chain uses TRBV27 and TRBJ2-3; no firm D call. CDR3 length equals 13 residues. CDR1 and CDR2 (germline): MNHEY, SMNVEV (reference sequence). Trimming pared 3 bases from V and 4 bases from J, leaving 8 bases between. CDR3 DNA: TGTGCCAGCAGTTTGAGGAATCCAGATACGCAGTATTTT. Translating it yields CASSLRNPDTQYF.

The J gene is TRBJ2-7, the V gene TRBV2, with D possibly being TRBD1 (6 bases). With 5 bases removed from V and 5 bases from J, the gap between germline ends came to 13 bases. Germline CDR1 and CDR2: SNHLY and FYNNEI. The CDR3 extends over 13 amino acids. CDR3 amino acids: CASSSGQLNEQYF. CDR3 nucleotide sequence: TGTGCCAGCAGTTCTGGACAGCTAAACGAGCAGTACTTC.

The chain recombines TRBV19 with TRBJ1-5; perhaps TRBD1 as D (6 bases). Germline V CDR1 and CDR2: LNHDA, SQIVND (reference sequence). Trimming took 9 bases from V and 2 from J, leaving 20 bases between them. The CDR3 runs 16 residues. In DNA, the CDR3 is TGTGCCAGCGGTAATATGGGGGCCGGGGGCAATCAGCCCCAGCATTTT. Amino acids: CASGNMGAGGNQPQHF.

The CDR3 DNA follows: TGTGCCAGCACGAGGGCGCTCTACACTGAAGCTTTCTTT. Translated: CASTRALYTEAFF. This chain uses TRBV28 with TRBJ1-1, with D hard to call. In germline, CDR1 is MDHEN, CDR2 SYDVKM. V was pared by 7 bases and J by 3 bases, with 12 bases between. The CDR3 totals 13 residues.

The table lists this clone with a count of one. V and J are TRBV5-1 and TRBJ2-7, with TRBD1 identical over 7 bases. V shed 0 bases and J 2 bases; nucleotides not matched to a gene: 29. The CDR3 covers 23 residues. The germline V gene encodes CDR1 SGHRS and CDR2 YFSETQ. In nucleotides, the CDR3 is TGCGCCAGCAGCTTGGCCGACCGCCAATTGAAGGGGGCGTTCCATACTCTTACCTACGAGCAGTACTTC. Translation gives CASSLADRQLKGAFHTLTYEQYF.

In this sample, this clone turned up once. This chain links TRBV27 with TRBJ1-5; D not resolved. The germline V gene has CDR1 MNHEY and CDR2 SMNVEV (reference sequence). The CDR3 consists of 13 residues. Trimming removed 8 bases at V and 4 bases at J, with 12 bases between. DNA of the CDR3: TGTGCCAGCGGCGAGGGTAGGAATCAGCCCCAGCATTTT. The encoded protein is CASGEGRNQPQHF.

The CDR3 loop is CASLGGGAGGTNEKLFF. The CDR3 DNA reads TGTGCCAGCCTGGGAGGGGGAGCTGGTGGAACTAATGAAAAACTGTTTTTT. The V and J genes are TRBV28 and TRBJ1-4; the D gene is possibly TRBD1 (6 bases). CDR1 is MDHEN and CDR2 is SYDVKM in the germline V gene. Trimming cost V 8 bases and J 1 base, with 20 bases left between them. The length of the CDR3 is 17 residues.

The chain couples TRBV10-3 to TRBJ2-1; 7 positions agree with TRBD2. This CDR3 has 13 amino acids. V lost 0 bases and J lost 9; bases outside the gene matches: 2. The V gene's germline CDR1 is ENHRY and CDR2 SYGVKD. CDR3 loop: CAISESSGGEQFF. The CDR3 DNA follows: TGTGCCATCAGTGAGTCCTCGGGGGGTGAGCAGTTCTTC.

The CDR3 DNA reads as TGTGCCAGCTTCCTGGCGGGAGAGGCCTCAGATACGCAGTATTTT. Translating it yields CASFLAGEASDTQYF. V gene TRBV5-6 combines with J gene TRBJ2-3; 7 nucleotides agree with TRBD2. From germline, CDR1 is SGHDT and CDR2 YYEEEE. This CDR3 contains 15 residues. V was pared by 7 bases and J by 4 bases, with 12 bases of the junction left unmatched.

This chain uses TRBV7-2 with TRBJ1-1; 7 bases agree with TRBD1. This CDR3 is 13 amino acids long. The germline V gene encodes CDR1 SGHTA and CDR2 FQGNSA. V trimming: 3 bases; J trimming: 8 bases; junction bases outside the gene matches: 6. DNA for the CDR3: TGTGCCAGCAGCTTGACAGGGCGGGTCGAAGCTTTCTTT. This encodes CASSLTGRVEAFF.

The chain is built from TRBV11-2 and TRBJ2-2; 16 positions agree with TRBD2. The CDR3 spans 17 residues. Germline lookup yields CDR1 SGHAT and CDR2 FQNNGV. The trim removed 5 bases at V and 6 bases at J, leaving 6 bases unmatched. The CDR3 DNA reads TGTGCCAGCAGCCGGGGACTAGCGGGAGGGCCTGCCGGGGAGCTGTTTTTT. This codes for CASSRGLAGGPAGELFF.

This clone was counted a single time. The V call is TRBV7-3, the J call TRBJ2-4; D call uncertain. V lost 2 bases and J lost 9, with 11 bases in between. This CDR3 has 13 amino acids. CDR1 SGHTA and CDR2 FQGTGA come from the germline V gene. The CDR3 DNA is TGTGCCAGCAGCTTAGTCCGGTACCTCATTCAGTACTTC. Its protein product is CASSLVRYLIQYF.

The chain recombines TRBV10-3 with TRBJ1-1; 9 bases fit TRBD1. CDR1 ENHRY and CDR2 SYGVKD come from the germline V gene. After removal of 4 bases from V and 1 base from J, the junction contained 4 bases not matched to a gene. This CDR3 has 15 amino acids. Here the CDR3 DNA reads TGTGCCATCAGTGGGACAGGGGTCCAGAACACTGAAGCTTTCTTT. It yields the protein CAISGTGVQNTEAFF.

This chain joins TRBV7-3 and TRBJ2-1; possible D gene TRBD2, 5 bases. Germline V gives CDR1 SGHTA, CDR2 FQGTGA. V was pared by 5 bases and J by 9 bases, with 17 bases between. This CDR3 region has 14 residues. The CDR3 loop is CASSMLGGEGEQFF. CDR3 DNA sequence: TGTGCCAGCAGCATGCTAGGTGGAGAGGGTGAGCAGTTCTTC.

This chain uses TRBV5-5 with TRBJ1-1; D is undetermined. This CDR3 contains 15 residues. Germline values: CDR1 SGHKS, CDR2 YYEKEE (reference sequence). V was shortened by 4 bases and J by 0 bases, with 13 bases between the two germline ends. CDR3 bases: TGTGCCAGCAGCCTGGATTTGCCGGTGAACACTGAAGCTTTCTTT. It codes for CASSLDLPVNTEAFF.

The CDR3 nucleotides read TGTGCCAGCAGTGGGGGGAGGACAGGGAACTACGAGCAGTACTTC. This encodes CASSGGRTGNYEQYF. The chain recombines TRBV2 with TRBJ2-7; 8 bases map to TRBD1. Losses at the gene ends were 4 bases for V and 3 bases for J; bases not matched to a gene: 8. Germline lookup yields CDR1 SNHLY and CDR2 FYNNEI. CDR3 length: 15 amino acids.

There are a few counts of this clone. The chain is built from TRBV13 and TRBJ2-7, with D possibly matching TRBD1 (6 bases). Between the trimmed V and J ends, which lost 4 bases and 0 bases, there was a span of 10 bases. Germline V gene data show CDR1 as PRHDT and CDR2 as FYEKMQ (reference sequence). The CDR3 is 14 amino acids. The CDR3, as DNA: TGTGCCAGCAGCTCGCGACAGGACTCCTACGAGCAGTACTTC. It translates to CASSSRQDSYEQYF.

V and J are TRBV7-2 and TRBJ1-2; TRBD1 agrees at 8 bases. From germline, CDR1 is SGHTA and CDR2 FQGNSA. The CDR3 loop spans 15 amino acids. After removal of 2 bases from V and 4 bases from J, the junction contained 6 bases not matched to a gene. CDR3 loop: CASSLSQGAFYGYTF. The CDR3 coding sequence is TGTGCCAGCAGCTTATCGCAGGGGGCATTCTATGGCTACACCTTC.

The chain is built from TRBV4-2 and TRBJ2-7; 13 nucleotides match TRBD2. The V gene end was trimmed by 4 bases and the J gene end by 6 bases; junction bases not matched to a gene: 6. This CDR3 comprises 15 residues. CDR1 and CDR2 (germline): LGHNA, YNFKEQ. The CDR3 DNA sequence: TGTGCCAGCAGCCCCAGGACTAGCGGGAGAGGCGAGCAGTACTTC. Its protein is CASSPRTSGRGEQYF.

This clone came up a few times. The V call is TRBV6-1, the J call TRBJ2-1; D is perhaps TRBD2 (6 bases). The CDR3 extends over 14 amino acids. Looked up from germline, CDR1 is MNHNS and CDR2 is SASEGT. V was clipped by 8 bases and J by 1 base, with 12 bases between them. CDR3 sequence: CASREGGSYNEQFF. CDR3 sequence (DNA): TGTGCCAGCCGAGAGGGAGGTTCCTACAATGAGCAGTTCTTC.

This rearrangement joins TRBV5-1 to TRBJ2-1; D uncertain. V lost 0 bases and J lost 7, with 17 bases in between. This CDR3 has 16 residues. Germline lookup yields CDR1 SGHRS and CDR2 YFSETQ. CDR3 amino acids: CASSLDVSRLGNEQFF. Written as DNA, the CDR3 is TGCGCCAGCAGCTTGGACGTTAGCCGTCTCGGGAATGAGCAGTTCTTC. The full variable domain, in which reference TRBV5-1 and TRBJ2-1 provide the parts outside the CDR3, is KAGVTQTPRYLIKTRGQQVTLSCSPISGHRSVSWYQQTPGQGLQFLFEYFSETQRNKGNFPGRFSGRQFSNSRSEMNVSTLELGDSALYLCASSLDVSRLGNEQFFGPGTRLTVL.